This TCR beta chain came from a study of T cell responses to AZD1222 COVID-19 vaccine (dated by TCRdb to the early 2020s). Turning to the overall study: AZD1222 recipients with second doses at about 4 weeks or about 12 weeks were pooled, because spike-specific TCR depth and breadth did not differ between schedules. A total of 230 to 250 trial participants underwent TCR sequencing, of whom around 200 received two doses of AZD1222 and about 26 received two doses of the MenACWY control vaccine. Trial participants were enrolled by age into 18-55, 56-69 and 70-plus year subgroups, with roughly 150, 30 and 60 TCR-sequenced participants respectively.

The CDR3 regions of human TCRbeta chains were analyzed by immunosequencing. The authors processed their data as follows. TCRs in the repertoires were matched against a reference library of SARS-CoV-2-specific TCRs that had been generated with the MIRA antigen-specificity platform. Breadth was defined as the fraction of unique TCRs that were SARS-CoV-2-associated. Depth was defined as the fraction of total T cells that were SARS-CoV-2-associated. Using the MIRA data, every spike-specific TCR was mapped to the spike region that the TCR reacted to and assigned to either a CD4 or a CD8 class. Log10-transformed breadth and depth values were compared by one-way ANOVA with Sidak's multiple comparisons tests. Entries here come from immuneACCESS through TCRdb and include only in-frame sequences with V and J called. Some clones fail to appear in such tables; in the studies checked, an unresolved V gene covers under half of the shortfall, and the cause of the remainder is unknown. The D gene and trimming were derived from the DNA, and the V and J assignments and clone size from that table. This sample comprises 90,000 to 130,000 clones, about nine tenths of them detected only once. The top ten constitute 1.6% of the sample.

What this sample's time point label stands for: baseline before first vaccination. Vaccinee samples came from UK trials COV001 and COV002, including a single-blind randomized controlled phase 2/3 trial of AZD1222 (ChAdOx1 nCoV-19) in healthy adults. For TCRbeta chain sequencing, PBMC samples from trial participants were taken at day 0 and at day 28 after the second dose. Study-level results and caveats: Participants were mostly white British and included more females than males, and it was suggested by the authors that clonal diversity may have been underestimated. In the small 56-69-year group, the increase in depth fell short of significance, most likely because of low power. CD4 TCRs associated with the vaccine covered the entire spike protein, and the dominant responses were in regions 160-218 and 743-854. Nearly half of unique spike-specific TCRs reportedly recognized epitopes outside regions mutated in the B.1.351 and B.1.1.7 variants. Conclusions about previously exposed vaccinees were limited because only six AZD1222 recipients were SARS-CoV-2 seropositive at baseline. Because no day 14 peak-response samples were available, the repertoires could be characterized only after the peak T cell response. After two AZD1222 doses, both the breadth and the depth of spike-specific TCRs were significantly higher than at day 0 and than in MenACWY recipients.

Of note for this clone: This clone's antigen is unknown. No base-level quality is on record; no much larger clone is a single base apart.

The specimen was peripheral blood, collected on day 0 of AZD1222 vaccination. The receptor's source is an adult in good health.

In nucleotide form, the sequence is TGCGCCAGCAGCTTGCAGGGGGGCACTGAAGCTTTCTTT. Translated, it reads CASSLQGGTEAFF. Recombination connected TRBV5-1 to TRBJ1-1, with 7 bases matching TRBD1. The germline V gene gives CDR1 as SGHRS and CDR2 as YFSETQ. Trimming removed 1 base from V and 4 bases from J; the gene matches leave 1 base unexplained. The CDR3 spans 13 residues, from the cysteine through the phenylalanine. Only CDR3 DNA remains: 39 bases, in frame from the first base.